This T cell receptor (beta chain) was recovered during a study of a mutant IDH1 vaccine in newly diagnosed glioma. Germline CDR1 and CDR2: SGHRS and YFSETQ. The CDR3 extends over 15 amino acids. V lost 4 bases and J lost 6, with 19 bases in between. Stated time point: week 35, safety follow-up. Every vaccine dose comprised 300 ug of mutant IDH1 20-mer peptide plus topical imiquimod. Produced via immunoSEQ multiplex PCR; TCRdb's table is partial and in-frame only. The data hold roughly 38,000 clones, with 80% to 90% observed a single time. To note about this clone: Its matching antigen is unknown.

Study-level results: Researchers report vaccine-induced immune responses in roughly 93% of patients.

This receptor was taken from a middle-aged man with glioma. V is TRBV5-1 and J is TRBJ1-2, with D perhaps matching TRBD1 (5 bases). The sample consisted of PBMCs, taken from a glioma patient whose treatment included an IDH1 peptide vaccine. The CDR3 DNA follows: TGCGCCAGCAGCCTAGGGACGGACCCCTCGAATGGCTACACCTTC. This encodes CASSLGTDPSNGYTF.